This T cell receptor beta chain was retrieved from a study of T cell repertoires in cytomegalovirus infection (dated by TCRdb to between 2019 and 2020). For the wider study: The peptide stimulations were aimed at well-studied HLA-B-restricted epitopes as well as recently identified HLA-C-restricted CMV epitopes, whose presentation resists viral immunomodulation. Donor HLA type was relevant to the analysis, as public TCR beta signatures indicated carriage of CMV infection together with the matching HLA type. The research as a whole found: In both this cohort and an independent cohort of some 350 donors, the cumulative frequency of public TCR beta family members distinguished carriers of CMV infection plus the relevant HLA type. In the ex vivo response, HLA-C-restricted CMV-specific TCR beta clonotypes were dominant, and in two of eight donors the single most frequent clonotype came from this HLA-C-restricted group.

This clonotype was recorded only once. Its recognized antigen is unknown. No base quality values were provided; no much bigger clone lies one nucleotide off. A solitary read yields weak support. Reading from cysteine to phenylalanine, the CDR3 counts 11 amino acids. The CDR3 DNA has 33 bases and is translated from base 1. V drops 1 base and J drops 8 bases, leaving 6 bases in between. Looking up the germline V gene yields CDR1 SGHVT and CDR2 SQSDAQ. The sample's treatment or condition label is to be understood as: in vitro stimulation with specific CMV peptide epitopes to enrich CMV-specific T cells. The listed sequencing device is Illumina HiSeq 1500. The public reads were quality trimmed at Q25 with fastp and then assembled into clones with MiXCR by TCRdb, keeping productive beta chains. Each entry merges the rows of one CDR3 protein and shows their most common DNA and genes. Across this sample there are 650,000 to 850,000 distinct CDR3 sequences, with roughly 28% seen only once. The top ten clonotypes cover roughly 14% of the sample.

The receptor's source is a human donor in good health (CMV status not recorded). Some clones in this sample may be carry-over from other donors' samples. In this chain, TRBV7-4 is recombined with TRBJ2-7; the D gene is perhaps TRBD1 or TRBD2, as each covers 5 bases. The specimen comprised cultured CD8+ T cells from PBMCs, sampled from culture after CMV antigen stimulation. The DNA reads TGTGCCAGCAGCTTAGTGGGACAGCAGTACTTC. Its protein is CASSLVGQQYF. The CDR3, completed at both ends by the reference TRBV7-4 and TRBJ2-7 genes, gives the full variable domain GAGVSQSPRYKVAKRGRDVALRCDSISGHVTLYWYRQTLGQGSEVLTYSQSDAQRDKSGRPSGRFSAERPERSVSTLKIQRTEQGDSAVYLCASSLVGQQYFGPGTRLTVT.